A single sample is the source of the 20 T cell receptor beta chains below, sequenced in a study of T cell responses to AZD1222 COVID-19 vaccine. This table comes from immunoSEQ multiplex PCR, and its TCRdb copy is limited to in-frame clones, with some not included. The table lists nearly 110,000 clones, about 90% of them singletons, with 8.5% to 10% in the top ten. This material consisted of peripheral blood, taken 28 days after the second AZD1222 dose. All receptors come from an adult who received the AZD1222 COVID-19 vaccine.

V gene TRBV24-1 combines with J gene TRBJ1-5; TRBD1 matches at 7 bases. Per germline, CDR1 KGHDR and CDR2 SFDVKD. CDR3 length: 14 residues. The junction had 7 bases not matched to a gene; V was cut back by 5 bases and J by 7 bases. The CDR3 spells CATSATGAGQPQHF. CDR3 nucleotide sequence: TGTGCCACCAGTGCTACAGGGGCAGGGCAGCCCCAGCATTTT.

The sample holds a few counts of this clone. The chain carries TRBV19 and TRBJ2-2; 7 nucleotides line up with TRBD2. Germline assignment: CDR1 LNHDA and CDR2 SQIVND (reference sequence). V trimming: 7 bases; J trimming: 0 bases; junction bases outside the gene matches: 2. The CDR3 length is 14 residues. As DNA, the CDR3 is TGTGCCAGTAAGCGGGACTCGAACACCGGGGAGCTGTTTTTT. Its protein is CASKRDSNTGELFF.

The gene calls are TRBV7-9 and TRBJ1-4; the match to TRBD1 covers 8 bases. The CDR3 contains 15 residues. The germline CDR1 and CDR2 sequences are SEHNR and FQNEAQ (reference sequence). J was trimmed by 6 bases and V by 7 bases; bases with no gene match: 10. The CDR3 DNA follows: TGTGCCAGCACCAAGACAGGGGCACTGGATGAAAAACTGTTTTTT. Translating gives CASTKTGALDEKLFF.

This clone was detected once. The rearrangement links TRBV1 to TRBJ2-2; TRBD1, as called in the table, went unchecked against the DNA. TRBV1 is listed as a pseudogene. The CDR3 is 17 amino acids. The CDR3 DNA is TGCACCAGCAGCCAAGATTTAGACGGAAAGGGGACCGGGGAGCTGTTTTTT. The encoded protein is CTSSQDLDGKGTGELFF.

V and J are TRBV6-1 and TRBJ2-7; D not resolved. CDR1 and CDR2 (germline): MNHNS, SASEGT. The CDR3 covers 13 residues. V lost 0 bases to trimming and J lost 6 bases, with 9 bases between them. CDR3 sequence reads: CASSEALWGEQYF. The CDR3 region has the DNA TGTGCCAGCAGTGAAGCGCTTTGGGGCGAGCAGTACTTC.

CDR3 nucleotide sequence: TGTGCCAGCAGCGTTATCTCGGGGAGCAATCAGCCCCAGCATTTT. This gives the protein CASSVISGSNQPQHF. The J gene is TRBJ1-5, the V gene TRBV6-5; D not certain. Deletions cut 6 bases from V and 1 base from J, with 13 bases between. Looked up from germline, CDR1 is MNHEY and CDR2 is SVGAGI. This CDR3 spans 15 amino acids.

The chain recombines TRBV4-1 with TRBJ2-7; the match to TRBD2 covers 11 bases. Germline CDR1 and CDR2: MGHRA and YSYEKL. V gave up 3 bases and J gave up 3 bases; unmatched junction bases: 4. CDR3 length equals 15 residues. The CDR3 nucleotides read TGCGCCAGCAGCCATACCGGGACTAGCGGCTACGAGCAGTACTTC. Protein: CASSHTGTSGYEQYF.

DNA for the CDR3: TGCGCCAGCAGTGGACAGGTTTCCGATGAGCAGTACTTC. This codes for CASSGQVSDEQYF. V usage is TRBV10-1 and J usage is TRBJ2-7; D may be TRBD1 (6 bases). The CDR3 is 13 amino acids. V was shortened by 4 bases and J by 7 bases, with 14 bases between the two germline ends. Germline V gene data show CDR1 as WNHNN and CDR2 as SYGVQD (reference sequence).

The V call is TRBV7-2, the J call TRBJ2-3, with unresolved D. Looked up from germline, CDR1 is SGHTA and CDR2 is FQGNSA. CDR3 length: 16 amino acids. The germline V and J ends were trimmed by 1 base and 2 bases, with 13 bases remaining between them. CDR3 protein: CASSLVVQVLTDTQYF. CDR3 sequence (DNA): TGTGCCAGCAGCTTAGTGGTACAAGTTCTCACAGATACGCAGTATTTT.

There are a few counts of this clone. This chain connects TRBV19 to TRBJ1-1; D remains ambiguous. V was clipped by 3 bases and J by 0 bases, with 2 bases between them. The CDR3 extends over 12 amino acids. Germline-derived CDR1 and CDR2 are LNHDA and SQIVND (reference sequence). The CDR3 spells CASSMVNTEAFF. CDR3 DNA sequence: TGTGCCAGTAGTATGGTGAACACTGAAGCTTTCTTT.

This clone showed up just once. The chain couples TRBV15 to TRBJ2-7; possibly TRBD1 for D (5 bases). Germline assignment: CDR1 LNHNV and CDR2 YYDKDF (reference sequence). The CDR3 loop spans 16 amino acids. V was clipped by 0 bases and J by 1 base, with 13 bases between them. The CDR3 sequence is CATSRDDAGWSYEQYF. CDR3 sequence (DNA): TGTGCCACCAGCAGAGATGACGCAGGGTGGTCCTACGAGCAGTACTTC. Looking up the rest from reference TRBV15 and TRBJ2-7 gives the full variable domain: DAMVIQNPRYQVTQFGKPVTLSCSQTLNHNVMYWYQQKSSQAPKLLFHYYDKDFNNEADTPDNFQSRRPNTSFCFLDIRSPGLGDTAMYLCATSRDDAGWSYEQYFGPGTRLTVT.

V gene TRBV7-9 combines with J gene TRBJ2-1, with 12 bases matching TRBD1. This CDR3 region has 15 residues. Germline V gene sequence: CDR1 SEHNR, CDR2 FQNEAQ (reference sequence). V lost 6 bases, J lost 9 bases, and 9 bases stayed unmatched. The DNA of the CDR3 is TGTGCCAGCAGTTATAGGGACAGGGGGCTTGTTGAGCAGTTCTTC. Translated: CASSYRDRGLVEQFF.

This sequence joins TRBV6-2 or TRBV6-3 and TRBJ1-2; TRBD1 matches at 9 bases. V gave up 4 bases and J gave up 4 bases; unmatched junction bases: 13. Germline V gene lookup returns CDR1 MNHEY and CDR2 SVGEGT. The CDR3 runs to 17 residues. The CDR3 region has the DNA TGTGCCAGCAGTTCTACGGGACAGGGAACTCTTAGCTATGGCTACACCTTC. Protein sequence: CASSSTGQGTLSYGYTF.

V gene TRBV18 combines with J gene TRBJ1-1; D is ambiguous. V was pared by 4 bases and J by 3 bases, with 12 bases between. The germline V gene has CDR1 KGHSH and CDR2 LQKENI. CDR3 length: 14 residues. As DNA, the CDR3 is TGTGCCAGCTCACACCGAAAGTCGGACACTGAAGCTTTCTTT. Residues: CASSHRKSDTEAFF.

This CDR3 reads CASSRQGYGNNEQFF. In nucleotides, the CDR3 is TGTGCCAGCAGCAGACAGGGGTATGGTAACAATGAGCAGTTCTTC. The chain recombines TRBV5-8 with TRBJ2-1, with TRBD1 matching 8 bases. The CDR3 has 15 amino acids. Trimming at V came to 4 bases and at J to 5 bases, leaving 8 bases not matched to a gene. Germline V CDR1 and CDR2: SGHTS, YDEGEE.

V is TRBV11-2 and J is TRBJ2-7; no clear D gene. This CDR3 contains 13 residues. V lost 8 bases, J lost 3 bases, and 14 bases lay in between. Germline V lookup: CDR1 SGHAT, CDR2 FQNNGV. The CDR3 loop reads CASRLITLYEQYF. The CDR3 DNA is TGTGCCAGCCGGTTAATAACCCTCTACGAGCAGTACTTC.

The CDR3 here is CASSWDRNQPQHF. The CDR3 DNA follows: TGTGCCAGCAGCTGGGACCGAAATCAGCCCCAGCATTTT. The genes are TRBV5-8 and TRBJ1-5, with D perhaps TRBD1 (5 bases). The CDR3 has 13 amino acids. Trimming removed 3 bases at V and 4 bases at J, with 8 bases between. The V gene's germline CDR1 is SGHTS and CDR2 YDEGEE.

The V call is TRBV27, the J call TRBJ2-5; D is unresolved. V was trimmed by 8 bases and J by 1 base, leaving 11 bases between them. This CDR3 comprises 13 residues. CDR1 is MNHEY and CDR2 is SMNVEV in the germline V gene (reference sequence). CDR3 nucleotide sequence: TGTGCCAGCGCCGCGCTTACCCAAGAGACCCAGTACTTC. Translated, it gives CASAALTQETQYF.

This chain connects TRBV12-3 or TRBV12-4 to TRBJ1-1, with D tentatively TRBD1 (5 bases). This CDR3 contains 12 residues. Deletions cut 3 bases from V and 7 bases from J, with 9 bases between. The CDR3 protein is CASSFNTGEAFF. The CDR3 nucleotides read TGTGCCAGCAGTTTTAATACAGGTGAAGCTTTCTTT.

The chain links TRBV29-1 to TRBJ1-1, with unresolved D. The CDR3 totals 13 residues. CDR1 is SQVTM and CDR2 is ANQGSEA in the germline V gene. The V end lost 0 bases, the J end lost 7 bases, and 12 bases lay between the germline ends. CDR3 in amino acids: CSVEDLGGGEAFF. The CDR3 coding sequence is TGCAGCGTTGAAGATCTAGGCGGTGGTGAAGCTTTCTTT.